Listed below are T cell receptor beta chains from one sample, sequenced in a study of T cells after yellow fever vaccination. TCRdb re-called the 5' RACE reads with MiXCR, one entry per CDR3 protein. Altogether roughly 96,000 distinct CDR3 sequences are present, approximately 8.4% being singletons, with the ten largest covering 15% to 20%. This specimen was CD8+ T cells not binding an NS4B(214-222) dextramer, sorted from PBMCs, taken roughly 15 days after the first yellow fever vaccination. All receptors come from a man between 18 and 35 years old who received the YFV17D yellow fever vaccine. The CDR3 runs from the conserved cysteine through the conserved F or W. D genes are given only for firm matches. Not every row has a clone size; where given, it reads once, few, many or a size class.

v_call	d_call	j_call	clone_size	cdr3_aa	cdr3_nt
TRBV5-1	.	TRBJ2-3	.	CASSLDTTSTDTQYF	TGCGCCAGCAGCTTGGATACGACTAGCACAGATACGCAGTATTTT
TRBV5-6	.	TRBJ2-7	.	CASSDQYYEQYF	TGTGCCAGCAGCGACCAGTACTACGAGCAGTACTTC
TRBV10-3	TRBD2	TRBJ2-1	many	CAISPTYGLVSVEQFF	TGTGCCATCAGTCCCACTTATGGACTAGTGTCGGTTGAGCAGTTCTTC
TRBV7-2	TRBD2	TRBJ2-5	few	CASSGTSWTVETQYF	TGTGCCAGCAGCGGGACTAGCTGGACTGTAGAGACCCAGTACTTC
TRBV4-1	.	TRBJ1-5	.	CASSQDPGNQPQHF	TGCGCCAGCAGCCAAGATCCGGGCAATCAGCCCCAGCATTTT
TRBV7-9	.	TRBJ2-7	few	CASTDVDPAQYF	TGTGCCAGCACCGATGTCGATCCGGCGCAGTACTTC
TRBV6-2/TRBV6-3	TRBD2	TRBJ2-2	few	CASSAPRTSGHSTGELFF	TGTGCCAGCAGTGCTCCCCGGACTAGCGGCCATTCGACCGGGGAGCTGTTTTTT
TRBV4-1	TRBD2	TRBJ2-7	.	CASSHSGRDEQYF	TGCGCCAGCAGCCATTCTGGGAGGGACGAGCAGTACTTC
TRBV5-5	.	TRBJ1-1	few	CASSLEDYTEAFF	TGTGCCAGCAGCTTGGAAGATTACACTGAAGCTTTCTTT
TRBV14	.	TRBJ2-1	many	CASSQALSREQFF	TGTGCCAGCAGCCAAGCCCTTAGCCGTGAGCAGTTCTTC
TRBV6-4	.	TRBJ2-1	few	CASSAAFSYNEQFF	TGTGCCAGCAGTGCCGCTTTCTCCTACAATGAGCAGTTCTTC
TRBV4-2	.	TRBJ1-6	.	CASSQDFGPNSPLHF	TGTGCCAGCAGCCAAGATTTCGGGCCAAATTCACCCCTCCACTTT
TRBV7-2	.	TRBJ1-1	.	CASRLGRNTEAFF	TGTGCCAGCCGCCTCGGGCGAAACACTGAAGCTTTCTTT
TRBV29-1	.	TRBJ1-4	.	CSVDLGATNEKLFF	TGCAGCGTTGATCTGGGGGCAACTAATGAAAAACTGTTTTTT
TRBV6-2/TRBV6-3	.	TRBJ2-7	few	CASSFPSYEQYF	TGTGCCAGCAGTTTCCCTTCCTACGAGCAGTACTTC
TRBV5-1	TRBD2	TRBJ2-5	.	CASTSGEGETQYF	TGCGCCAGCACTTCCGGGGAGGGAGAGACCCAGTACTTC
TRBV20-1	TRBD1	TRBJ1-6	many	CSARDDREASPLHF	TGCAGTGCTAGAGATGACAGGGAGGCTTCACCCCTCCACTTT
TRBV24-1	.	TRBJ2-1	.	CATSEKGSKGDEQFF	TGTGCCACCAGTGAAAAGGGGTCTAAAGGGGATGAGCAGTTCTTC
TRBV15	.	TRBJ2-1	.	CATSHFPRAPNEQFF	TGTGCCACCAGCCATTTTCCCCGGGCCCCCAATGAGCAGTTCTTC
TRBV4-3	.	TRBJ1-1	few	CASSQLKNTEAFF	TGCGCCAGCAGCCAACTCAAGAACACTGAAGCTTTCTTT
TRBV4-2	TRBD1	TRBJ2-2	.	CASSHHLRTGDTGELFF	TGTGCCAGCAGCCATCACCTGAGGACAGGGGACACCGGGGAGCTGTTTTTT
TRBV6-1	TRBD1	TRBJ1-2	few	CASSLGQGLDGYTF	TGTGCCAGCAGTCTAGGACAGGGTTTAGATGGCTACACCTTC
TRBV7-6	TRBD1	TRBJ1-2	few	CASSRTGSTNYGYTF	TGTGCCAGCAGCCGGACAGGGTCAACTAACTATGGCTACACCTTC
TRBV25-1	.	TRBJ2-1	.	CASSGGGAKDEQFF	TGTGCCAGCAGTGGAGGGGGGGCTAAAGATGAGCAGTTCTTC
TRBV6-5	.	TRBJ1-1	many	CASKGLGNTEAFF	TGTGCCAGCAAAGGGCTGGGGAACACTGAAGCTTTCTTT
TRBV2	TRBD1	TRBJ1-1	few	CASSPGTGDTEAFF	TGTGCCAGCAGTCCTGGGACAGGGGACACTGAAGCTTTCTTT
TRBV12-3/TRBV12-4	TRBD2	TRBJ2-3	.	CASSPWGGTGDTQYF	TGTGCCAGCAGCCCGTGGGGGGGTACGGGAGATACGCAGTATTTT
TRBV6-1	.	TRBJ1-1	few	CASSALSVLGNTEAFF	TGTGCCAGCAGTGCGTTAAGTGTATTGGGGAACACTGAAGCTTTCTTT
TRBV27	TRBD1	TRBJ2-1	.	CASSLGTGVFNEQFF	TGTGCCAGCAGTTTAGGGACAGGGGTATTCAATGAGCAGTTCTTC
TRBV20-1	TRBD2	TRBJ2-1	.	CSAISTSGGALNEQFF	TGCAGTGCTATCAGCACTAGCGGGGGGGCCCTAAATGAGCAGTTCTTC
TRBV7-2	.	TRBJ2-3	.	CASSVLLGDTQYF	TGTGCCAGCAGCGTTTTGTTGGGAGATACGCAGTATTTT
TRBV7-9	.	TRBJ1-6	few	CASSSDETEHRALHF	TGTGCCAGCAGCTCGGACGAGACGGAGCATAGGGCCCTCCACTTT
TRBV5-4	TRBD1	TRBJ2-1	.	CASSRTGKDNEQFF	TGTGCCAGCAGCCGGACAGGGAAGGACAATGAGCAGTTCTTC
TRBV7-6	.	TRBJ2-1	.	CASSLYIESSYNEQFF	TGTGCCAGCAGCTTATACATCGAGAGCTCCTACAATGAGCAGTTCTTC
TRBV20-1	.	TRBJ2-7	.	CSARVKSRYEQYF	TGCAGTGCTAGGGTGAAAAGTAGGTACGAGCAGTACTTC
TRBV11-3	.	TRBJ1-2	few	CASTPEGYRAGYTF	TGTGCCAGCACCCCGGAGGGGTACAGGGCTGGCTACACCTTC
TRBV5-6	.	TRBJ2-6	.	CAIPKGRNSGANVLTF	TGTGCCATCCCGAAGGGGAGAAACTCTGGGGCCAACGTCCTGACTTTC
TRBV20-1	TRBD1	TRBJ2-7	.	CCARERRGTGRHEQYF	TGCTGTGCTAGAGAGCGACGGGGGACAGGGCGCCACGAGCAGTACTTC
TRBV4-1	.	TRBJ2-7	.	CASSQDGLVLQQYF	TGCGCCAGCAGCCAAGATGGATTGGTTTTGCAGCAGTACTTC
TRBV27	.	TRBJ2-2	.	CASSLVPGANTGELFF	TGTGCCAGCAGTTTAGTTCCGGGGGCGAACACCGGGGAGCTGTTTTTT
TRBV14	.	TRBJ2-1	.	CASSQGLIEQFF	TGTGCCAGCAGCCAAGGACTGATTGAGCAGTTCTTC
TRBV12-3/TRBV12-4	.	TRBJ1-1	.	CASNPGPGGAFF	TGTGCCAGCAACCCCGGCCCGGGGGGTGCTTTCTTT
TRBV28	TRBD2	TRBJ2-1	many	CASSPGRGGSYNEQFF	TGTGCCAGCAGTCCAGGGCGGGGGGGCTCCTACAATGAGCAGTTCTTC
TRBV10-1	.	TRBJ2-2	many	CASSEGTGELFF	TGCGCCAGCAGTGAGGGAACCGGGGAGCTGTTTTTT
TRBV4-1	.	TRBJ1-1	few	CASTPSGQPEAFF	TGCGCCAGCACCCCAAGCGGACAGCCAGAAGCTTTCTTT
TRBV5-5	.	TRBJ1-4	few	CASSPDPTRFMIEKLFF	TGTGCCAGCAGCCCGGATCCGACCCGCTTCATGATTGAAAAACTGTTTTTT
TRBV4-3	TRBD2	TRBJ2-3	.	CASSQGHSGGTDTQYF	TGCGCCAGCAGCCAAGGGCATAGCGGGGGCACAGATACGCAGTATTTT
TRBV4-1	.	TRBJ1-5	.	CASSQEGVLGNQPQHF	TGCGCCAGCAGCCAAGAGGGGGTCCTGGGCAATCAGCCCCAGCATTTT
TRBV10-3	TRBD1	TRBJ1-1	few	CAISEQGSDMNTEAFF	TGTGCCATCAGTGAACAGGGGTCCGACATGAACACTGAAGCTTTCTTT